What follows are 25 T cell receptor beta chains derived from one specimen sequenced in a study of spatial heterogeneity in lung cancer. Study observations and caveats: Tumor mutation count correlated with how many alpha and beta TCRs expanded intratumorally.

Their antigen targets remain unknown. Sample time point: sample taken at primary tumor resection. TCRdb used MiXCR to reprocess the 5' RACE reads, holding one entry per CDR3 protein. The table records fewer than 20,000 distinct CDR3 sequences, under 7% of them present only once. Specimen: lung tumor tissue, collected at surgery. The origin of the receptors is a female donor with early-stage non-small cell lung cancer.

By sample share, this clonotype is medium-sized (0.01 to 0.1%). V and J are TRBV27 and TRBJ2-7; D might be TRBD1 (6 bases). Trimming removed 5 bases at V and 2 bases at J, with 16 bases between. The CDR3 consists of 15 residues. Germline-derived CDR1 and CDR2 are MNHEY and SMNVEV (reference sequence). The CDR3 nucleotides are TGTGCCAGCAGTAGGGGTTTGGGGACACCCTACGAGCAGTACTTC. Translating it yields CASSRGLGTPYEQYF.

This clonotype turned up a few times. The chain couples TRBV7-2 to TRBJ1-3; D uncertain. Germline assignment: CDR1 SGHTA and CDR2 FQGNSA. Between the trimmed V and J ends, which lost 5 bases and 2 bases, there was a span of 13 bases. This CDR3 is built from 15 residues. The CDR3 nucleotides read TGTGCCAGCAGCCTCGTGGACTTCCCTGGAAACACCATATATTTT. It codes for CASSLVDFPGNTIYF.

The genes are TRBV11-1 and TRBJ2-5; 8 nucleotides agree with TRBD1. Germline V gene data show CDR1 as SGHAT and CDR2 as FQDESV (reference sequence). This CDR3 is 15 amino acids long. Losses at the gene ends were 5 bases for V and 9 bases for J; bases not matched to a gene: 14. CDR3 loop: CASSLGQGRIKAQYF. The CDR3 region has the DNA TGTGCCAGCAGCCTAGGACAGGGTAGGATTAAGGCCCAGTACTTC.

The sample holds many counts of this clonotype. The chain has TRBV20-1 and TRBJ2-5; 9 positions agree with TRBD2. The germline gives CDR1 DFQATT, CDR2 SNEGSKA (reference sequence). With 4 bases clipped from V and 6 bases from J, the junction kept 9 bases outside the gene matches. The CDR3 extends over 14 amino acids. The CDR3 here is CSAIRDSGRKTQYF. CDR3 in DNA: TGCAGTGCTATAAGGGATAGCGGGAGAAAGACCCAGTACTTC.

This clonotype was counted many times. This chain uses TRBV5-6 with TRBJ1-5; D not resolved. The CDR3 has 17 amino acids. Germline assignment: CDR1 SGHDT and CDR2 YYEEEE. Between the trimmed V and J ends, which lost 0 bases and 2 bases, there was a span of 15 bases. The CDR3 DNA reads as TGTGCCAGCAGCTTGGGACCGCCATCCGGCGGCAATCAGCCCCAGCATTTT. It translates to CASSLGPPSGGNQPQHF. Based on the CDR3 plus reference TRBV5-6 and TRBJ1-5, the full variable domain is DAGVTQSPTHLIKTRGQQVTLRCSPKSGHDTVSWYQQALGQGPQFIFQYYEEEERQRGNFPDRFSGHQFPNYSSELNVNALLLGDSALYLCASSLGPPSGGNQPQHFGDGTRLSIL.

This clonotype was counted many times. The chain is built from TRBV3-1 and TRBJ2-2; 8 nucleotides align to TRBD2. V shed 7 bases and J 10 bases; nucleotides not matched to a gene: 5. The CDR3 has 12 residues. Per the germline V gene, CDR1 is LGHDT and CDR2 is YNNKEL (reference sequence). CDR3 in amino acids: CASTPGGQELFF. CDR3 DNA: TGTGCCAGCACTCCGGGGGGGCAGGAGCTGTTTTTT.

By sample share, this clonotype is medium-sized. The genes are TRBV3-1 and TRBJ1-1, with a weak D call TRBD1 (6 bases). CDR1 and CDR2 from the germline V gene are LGHDT and YNNKEL (reference sequence). The CDR3 spans 14 residues. V lost 4 bases, J lost 5 bases, and 14 bases lay in between. The CDR3 reads CASSPQGIETEAFF. Here the CDR3 DNA reads TGTGCCAGCAGCCCCCAGGGGATTGAAACTGAAGCTTTCTTT.

V gene TRBV3-1 combines with J gene TRBJ2-1; 10 bases match TRBD2. Germline V gives CDR1 LGHDT, CDR2 YNNKEL (reference sequence). With V trimmed by 2 bases and J by 0 bases, 1 base remained unmatched. The CDR3 consists of 16 residues. The CDR3 DNA reads TGTGCCAGCAGCCAATCTAGCGGGAGCTCCTACAATGAGCAGTTCTTC. It encodes CASSQSSGSSYNEQFF.

This clonotype was seen ten or more times. The V gene is TRBV9, the J gene TRBJ1-6, with D possibly TRBD1 on 5 matching bases. Trimming removed 3 bases at V and 10 bases at J, with 20 bases between. This CDR3 is 16 amino acids long. Germline CDR1 SGDLS, CDR2 YYNGEE. The CDR3 DNA reads as TGTGCCAGCAGCGGGGCGAGGGGTTGGCCCCCGTCACCCCTCCACTTT. Its translation: CASSGARGWPPSPLHF. Based on the CDR3 plus reference TRBV9 and TRBJ1-6, the full variable domain is DSGVTQTPKHLITATGQRVTLRCSPRSGDLSVYWYQQSLDQGLQFLIQYYNGEERAKGNILERFSAQQFPDLHSELNLSSLELGDSALYFCASSGARGWPPSPLHFGNGTRLTVT.

This clonotype was detected many times. V is TRBV6-6 and J is TRBJ1-6; a possible D gene is TRBD1 (5 bases). Germline V lookup: CDR1 MNHNY, CDR2 SVGAGI (reference sequence). There are 15 residues in the CDR3. V lost 5 bases and J lost 9, with 17 bases in between. The CDR3, as DNA: TGTGCCAGCAGTGCCAATTTGGGGGTCTCTTCACCCCTCCACTTT. Protein: CASSANLGVSSPLHF.

This clonotype was recorded at least ten times. This chain joins TRBV5-1 and TRBJ2-3; 8 bases match TRBD2. Germline CDR1 and CDR2: SGHRS and YFSETQ. The V gene end was trimmed by 5 bases and the J gene end by 4 bases; junction bases not matched to a gene: 6. This CDR3 spans 14 amino acids. The CDR3 here is CASRAGGPADTQYF. In DNA form, the CDR3 reads TGCGCCAGCAGGGCGGGAGGCCCGGCAGATACGCAGTATTTT.

This clonotype was counted many times. V usage is TRBV18 and J usage is TRBJ2-1; tentatively, D is TRBD1 or TRBD2 (6 bases each). With 6 bases removed from V and 1 base from J, the gap between germline ends came to 13 bases. The CDR3 is 15 residues long. Germline V gene lookup returns CDR1 KGHSH and CDR2 LQKENI. The CDR3 loop reads CASSAGGGSYNEQFF. CDR3 nucleotide sequence: TGTGCCAGCTCGGCTGGAGGGGGGTCCTACAATGAGCAGTTCTTC.

This clonotype was picked up many times. V and J are TRBV7-2 and TRBJ2-1; no firm D call. Germline-derived CDR1 and CDR2 are SGHTA and FQGNSA. V was pared by 0 bases and J by 6 bases, with 3 bases between. This CDR3 is built from 12 residues. CDR3 sequence: CASSLAANEQFF. CDR3 sequence (DNA): TGTGCCAGCAGCTTAGCGGCCAATGAGCAGTTCTTC.

In its sample, this clonotype was seen many times. J is TRBJ2-7 and V is TRBV29-1; D unresolved. V dropped 4 bases and J dropped 1 base, with 8 bases sitting between them. In germline, CDR1 is SQVTM, CDR2 ANQGSEA. The CDR3 has 12 residues. The CDR3 spells CSVVWGSYEQYF. The CDR3 DNA reads as TGCAGCGTTGTTTGGGGATCCTACGAGCAGTACTTC.

This clonotype was seen repeatedly, ten times or more. The genes are TRBV20-1 and TRBJ2-7; tentative D call: TRBD1 (6 bases). Germline lookup yields CDR1 DFQATT and CDR2 SNEGSKA (reference sequence). Trimming cost V 6 bases and J 0 bases, with 9 bases left between them. The CDR3 totals 12 residues. Here the CDR3 reads CSATGHSYEQYF. CDR3 DNA sequence: TGCAGTGCCACGGGACACTCCTACGAGCAGTACTTC.

At least ten counts were recorded for this clonotype. This chain uses TRBV18 with TRBJ1-1; 8 bases align to TRBD1. The J segment lost 2 bases and the V segment lost 6 bases, leaving 5 bases of the junction unmatched. CDR1 is KGHSH, CDR2 LQKENI, per germline. The CDR3 has 14 amino acids. CDR3 in DNA: TGTGCCAGCTCCATAGGACAGGGAAACACTGAAGCTTTCTTT. Its protein product is CASSIGQGNTEAFF.

This clonotype showed up many times. The V gene is TRBV20-1, the J gene TRBJ2-7, with 9 bases fitting TRBD2. This CDR3 has 13 residues. Germline V gene lookup returns CDR1 DFQATT and CDR2 SNEGSKA (reference sequence). V shed 2 bases, J shed 3 bases, and the junction held 2 bases outside the gene matches. Written as DNA, the CDR3 is TGCAGTGCTAGAAATAGCGGGAGCTACGAGCAGTACTTC. It translates to CSARNSGSYEQYF.

To note about this clonotype: A single base separates this from a much larger clone, so it may be a read error. The rearrangement joins TRBV20-1 to TRBJ2-7; D is possibly TRBD1 (5 bases). The CDR3 spans 14 residues. V gave up 6 bases and J gave up 3 bases, with 18 bases separating them. Per the germline V gene, CDR1 is DFQATT and CDR2 is SNEGSKA (reference sequence). The CDR3 sequence is CSAANRYGYYEQYF. The CDR3 nucleotides are TGCAGTGCGGCAAACAGGTATGGGTACTACGAGCAGTACTTC.

This clonotype was found many times. The chain uses TRBV20-1 and TRBJ2-6; TRBD1 is a possible D gene (5 bases). Germline-derived CDR1 and CDR2 are DFQATT and SNEGSKA (reference sequence). V was clipped by 2 bases and J by 0 bases, with 8 bases between them. This CDR3 is built from 15 residues. In DNA, the CDR3 is TGCAGTGCTAGAACAGGCCGCTCTGGGGCCAACGTCCTGACTTTC. It yields the protein CSARTGRSGANVLTF.

This clonotype was picked up many times. The chain has TRBV5-1 and TRBJ2-5; D not resolved. Germline V gives CDR1 SGHRS, CDR2 YFSETQ. V was pared by 0 bases and J by 5 bases, with 8 bases between. The CDR3 sequence is 13 residues long. The CDR3 DNA is TGCGCCAGCAGCTTGGGGACCCCCGAGACCCAGTACTTC. Protein product: CASSLGTPETQYF. The full variable domain, completed using reference TRBV5-1 and TRBJ2-5, is KAGVTQTPRYLIKTRGQQVTLSCSPISGHRSVSWYQQTPGQGLQFLFEYFSETQRNKGNFPGRFSGRQFSNSRSEMNVSTLELGDSALYLCASSLGTPETQYFGPGTRLLVL.

This clonotype was seen only a few times. A clone one base away is much larger, so this may be a read error. The CDR3 spells CASSIISLAGADEQFF. The CDR3 nucleotides are TGTGCCAGCAGCATTATATCACTAGCGGGAGCCGATGAGCAGTTCTTC. The V and J genes are TRBV7-9 and TRBJ2-1, with 11 bases identical to TRBD2. CDR3 size: 16 residues. After removal of 5 bases from V and 8 bases from J, the junction contained 11 bases not matched to a gene. CDR1 and CDR2 from the germline V gene are SEHNR and FQNEAQ (reference sequence).

The chain joins TRBV5-1 to TRBJ2-3; 7 nucleotides agree with TRBD2. Trimming took 5 bases from V and 8 from J; bases not matched to a gene: 8. From germline, CDR1 is SGHRS and CDR2 YFSETQ. The length of the CDR3 is 13 residues. The CDR3 loop reads CASSSSGSTTQYF. The CDR3, as DNA: TGCGCCAGCAGTTCTAGCGGTTCTACTACGCAGTATTTT.

This clonotype was seen at least ten times. The chain recombines TRBV23-1 with TRBJ2-7; D might be TRBD2 (6 bases). TRBV23-1 is assigned to the ORF class and has an uncertain function. The length of the CDR3 is 16 residues. V shed 0 bases and J shed 1 base, with 13 bases lying between them. CDR3 region: CASSQSKGDSSYEQYF. The CDR3 region has the DNA TGCGCCAGCAGTCAATCGAAAGGGGACTCATCCTACGAGCAGTACTTC.

This clonotype was recorded a few times. This chain joins TRBV20-1 and TRBJ2-7, with TRBD2 matching 9 bases. Germline lookup yields CDR1 DFQATT and CDR2 SNEGSKA (reference sequence). The junction had 2 bases not matched to a gene; V was cut back by 1 base and J by 1 base. CDR3 length: 14 residues. CDR3 DNA sequence: TGCAGTGCTAGAGCGAGCGGGAGGTCCTACGAGCAGTACTTC. Amino acid sequence: CSARASGRSYEQYF.

By share, this clonotype counts as medium-sized. The gene calls are TRBV11-2 and TRBJ1-1; TRBD1 matches at 7 bases. The junction had 2 bases not matched to a gene; V was cut back by 3 bases and J by 1 base. CDR1 SGHAT and CDR2 FQNNGV come from the germline V gene. CDR3 length equals 14 residues. The DNA of the CDR3 is TGTGCCAGCAGCTTCGGGACAGCGAACACTGAAGCTTTCTTT. Amino acid sequence: CASSFGTANTEAFF.